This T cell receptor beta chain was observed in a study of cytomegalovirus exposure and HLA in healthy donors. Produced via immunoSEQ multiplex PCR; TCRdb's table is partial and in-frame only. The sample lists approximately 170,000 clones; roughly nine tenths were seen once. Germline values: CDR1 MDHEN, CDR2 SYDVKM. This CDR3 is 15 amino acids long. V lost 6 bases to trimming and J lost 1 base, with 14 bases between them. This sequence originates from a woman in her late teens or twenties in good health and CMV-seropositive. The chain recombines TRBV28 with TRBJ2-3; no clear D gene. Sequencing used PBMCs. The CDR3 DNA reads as TGTGCCAGCAGCCTTGTAGGCGGCCGCACAGATACGCAGTATTTT. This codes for CASSLVGGRTDTQYF.